This TCR beta chain originates from a study of cytomegalovirus exposure and HLA in healthy donors. CDR1 MNHNY and CDR2 SVGAGI come from the germline V gene (reference sequence). This CDR3 is built from 15 residues. The V and J ends lost 4 bases and 5 bases, in that order; junction bases with no gene match: 6. PCR employed 60 Vbeta and 13 Jbeta primers. Measured with immunoSEQ multiplex PCR; TCRdb has only the in-frame clones, and not every one. The sample carries more than 150,000 clones, 81% recorded once. The specimen sequenced was PBMCs. This TCR was recovered from a woman younger than 35 in good health and CMV-seropositive. The gene calls are TRBV6-6 and TRBJ2-5; 11 bases fit TRBD1. In nucleotides, the CDR3 is TGTGCCAGCAGTTGGACAGGGGGCACGTATGAGACCCAGTACTTC. Translating gives CASSWTGGTYETQYF.